This entry features one T cell receptor (beta chain) sequence. Which antigen it targets is not known. Qualities for individual bases were not recorded, and no much larger clone is one base off. The sample is drawn from a study of shared clonotypes between healthy human individuals (dated by TCRdb to 2019 to 2021). As for the study more broadly: The cohort comprised two women and three men aged 18 to 49 years. Blood TCR repertoires of roughly five healthy adults were deeply sequenced to estimate repertoire size and the extent of clonotype sharing between individuals. Per donor, three plates each were used for CD4 naive and CD4 memory, two for CD8 naive, and one for CD8 memory. Different laboratories and diverse techniques were used to prepare libraries and sequence TCR repertoires, to increase sequencing depth and limit assay-specific biases. Leukapheresis yielded between about 0.85 and 10 billion PBMCs per donor. General study outcomes and caveats: Only blood was sampled, and tissue TCR repertoires likely differ from those in blood. Pairwise subsampling led to the expectation that sequencing depth would affect the degree of clonotype sharing among donors. Naive subsets generally had larger estimated clonotype richness than memory subsets did. Across a handful of donors, about 5.2% of naive CD4, 3.5% of naive CD8, under 2.5% of memory CD4, and approximately 0.4% of memory CD8 clonotypes were shared. Rarefaction of sorted-subset datasets indicated incomplete sequencing despite the large sequencing depth. Because the study included only a small number of donors, the genetic and exposure-history diversity represented was limited. Compared with non-shared clonotypes, clonotypes shared by all four sorted-subset donors had higher generation probabilities.

Using the deep immunoSEQ assay, multiplex PCR amplified TCR CDR3 regions from genomic DNA. Extracted genomic DNA from each cell subset was distributed evenly across all wells of several immunoSEQ 96-well plates, and each plate was treated as a replicate. For sorted subsets, each replicate PCR was loaded with approximately 190 ng genomic DNA, equivalent to 30,000 or so T cell genomes. Purified libraries were quantified with a Qubit 3.0 fluorometer, sized on a Bioanalyzer 2100, and re-quantified with the KAPA Library Quantification kit. Every immunoSEQ 96-well plate was sequenced on a dedicated single-read 150-cycle Illumina NextSeq 550 flow cell. As for the authors' bioinformatics: Because the immunoSEQ output included only junctional sequences and no quality scores, the filtering could not be the same as the filtering used for full-length reads. Sequences were annotated with PyIR, a Python wrapper for IgBLAST v1.9, and V/J genes and CDR3 were assigned using IMGT germline references. Reads were removed for weak V/J assignments (E-value above 1e-6), missing CDR3, stop codons, out-of-frame junctions, or ambiguous translated residues. V3J clonotypes were defined as sequences sharing an identical inferred V gene, J gene, and CDR3 amino acid sequence. The percentage overlap between two repertoires was calculated by dividing the number of shared unique clonotypes by the size of the smaller repertoire. Three approaches were used to assess repertoire richness: RTK rarefaction, the Chao1 estimator, and Recon v2.1 estimates of unobserved clonotypes. Generation probabilities for all TCRbeta clonotypes obtained by the gDNA method from a handful of donors were computed using OLGA. The source is immuneACCESS, and TCRdb retained only in-frame sequences with V and J called. Part of the clones is not carried over; for the studies checked, unresolved V genes explain less than half of this, and the remainder is unexplained. V, J and clone size reflect that table, while D and trimming were determined from the DNA. The sample data list approximately 2.3 million clones, and over 90% of these were observed just once. The ten most abundant clones make up 0.39% of the sample.

Donors were healthy HIV-negative adults with no recently reported acute infections or vaccinations. Every donor was a Caucasian adult residing in Nashville, Tennessee, USA. CD4+ T cells were enriched through magnetic negative selection, after which naive cells were positively selected on CD45RA and the remaining negative fraction served as the memory subset. Blood was collected by leukapheresis, and PBMCs were isolated by Ficoll-Histopaque density gradient centrifugation and then cryopreserved in liquid nitrogen vapor phase. Analytical flow cytometry was used to check the purity and quantity of each magnetically sorted T cell population. Each sorted fraction had its genomic DNA isolated and then quantified by UV absorbance on a Nanodrop 2000c. Relative to germline, V is 6 bases shorter and J is 4 bases shorter, with 19 bases between their ends. The germline V gene provides CDR1 SQVTM and CDR2 ANQGSEA. Taken from cysteine to phenylalanine, the CDR3 has 15 residues. Only CDR3 DNA is held: 45 bases, read in frame from base 1.

This receptor chain uses TRBV29-1 and TRBJ1-3; TRBD1 could be the D gene, as 6 bases match. The sequencing sample was made of naive CD4+ T cells from PBMCs. The sample's cell subset or site label is to be understood as: CD45RA+ positively selected. This TCR was recovered from a man younger than 35 in good health. Some clones in this sample may be carry-over from other donors' samples. The CDR3 amino acid sequence is: CSVEGVGGRGNTIYF. The DNA reads TGCAGCGTGGAGGGTGTTGGGGGGCGCGGAAACACCATATATTTT.